Each of the 21 T cell receptor beta chains below was sequenced from the same sample in a study of cytomegalovirus exposure and HLA in healthy donors (dated by TCRdb to 2016 to 2017). Library preparation used the immunoSEQ multiplex PCR assay. A mixture of 60 forward primers for TCR Vbeta segments and 13 reverse primers for TCR Jbeta segments was used in the multiplex PCR. The table was pulled from immuneACCESS by TCRdb, which kept in-frame rearrangements only. Such tables lose some clones; where checked, under half of the loss comes from unresolved V genes, and the rest has no known cause. Across this sample there are more than 150,000 clones, with 77% seen only once. The ten largest account for approximately 1.3% of the sample. Sequenced sample: PBMCs. The receptors originated from a man between 18 and 29 years old in good health and CMV-seronegative.

The V gene is TRBV4-3, the J gene TRBJ2-3, with a tentative D call TRBD2 (5 bases). The germline gives CDR1 LGHNA, CDR2 YSLEER. V gave up 1 base and J gave up 4 bases, with 12 bases separating them. The CDR3 sequence is 15 residues long. The CDR3 region is CASSQGTSEADTQYF. The DNA for the CDR3 is TGCGCCAGCAGCCAAGGCACTAGTGAAGCAGATACGCAGTATTTT.

The J gene is TRBJ2-5, the V gene TRBV5-1, with D maybe TRBD2 (5 bases). The CDR3 covers 15 residues. Germline CDR1 reads SGHRS; CDR2 reads YFSETQ. Between the trimmed V and J ends, which lost 0 bases and 0 bases, there was a span of 9 bases. The chain's CDR3 is CASSLVGADQETQYF. DNA of the CDR3: TGCGCCAGCAGCTTGGTAGGAGCGGACCAAGAGACCCAGTACTTC.

The chain recombines TRBV27 with TRBJ1-6; 9 bases agree with TRBD1. The junction had 8 bases not matched to a gene; V was cut back by 3 bases and J by 8 bases. The CDR3 is 16 amino acids. Germline lookup yields CDR1 MNHEY and CDR2 SMNVEV (reference sequence). The CDR3 reads CASSFYRGRRDSPLHF. The CDR3 nucleotides are TGTGCCAGCAGTTTCTACAGGGGGCGCAGGGATTCACCCCTCCACTTT.

The V call is TRBV13, the J call TRBJ1-2; a weak D match, TRBD1 (5 bases). From germline, CDR1 is PRHDT and CDR2 FYEKMQ (reference sequence). The CDR3 runs 12 residues. Trimming removed 7 bases at V and 7 bases at J, with 13 bases between. CDR3 sequence (DNA): TGTGCCAGCACCCGCGGGGCGGGTGGCTACACCTTC. Residues: CASTRGAGGYTF.

The chain uses TRBV5-5 and TRBJ1-6; TRBD1 is a possible D gene (5 bases). Germline values: CDR1 SGHKS, CDR2 YYEKEE (reference sequence). CDR3 length: 15 residues. Deletions cut 0 bases from V and 10 bases from J, with 14 bases between. The CDR3: CASSLVGQGGSPLHF. CDR3 DNA: TGTGCCAGCAGCTTGGTGGGCCAGGGAGGATCACCCCTCCACTTT.

CDR3: CASSGSGGNHNEQFF. The CDR3 DNA follows: TGTGCCAGCAGCGGTAGCGGGGGGAATCACAATGAGCAGTTCTTC. The chain combines TRBV9 with TRBJ2-1; 10 bases map to TRBD2. Looked up from germline, CDR1 is SGDLS and CDR2 is YYNGEE. J lost 5 bases, V lost 3 bases, and 5 bases had no gene match. This CDR3 has 15 amino acids.

V usage is TRBV19 and J usage is TRBJ2-5; TRBD2 aligns across 9 bases. The J call may be in error: the DNA end matches TRBJ2-7 better. Looked up from germline, CDR1 is LNHDA and CDR2 is SQIVND (reference sequence). CDR3 size: 13 residues. CDR3 bases: TGTGCCAGTGCCCTGGGACTAGCTTACGAGCAGTACTTC. Encoded protein: CASALGLAYEQYF.

V gene TRBV2 combines with J gene TRBJ2-5, with D tentatively TRBD2 (5 bases). V shed 3 bases and J shed 2 bases, with 7 bases lying between them. The CDR3 consists of 13 residues. Germline assignment: CDR1 SNHLY and CDR2 FYNNEI. DNA for the CDR3: TGTGCCAGCAGTGACCAGCGGCAAGAGACCCAGTACTTC. This codes for CASSDQRQETQYF.

This clone was seen a handful of times. The rearrangement uses TRBV11-2 and TRBJ1-1; 10 bases are a match to TRBD1. J was trimmed by 5 bases and V by 5 bases; bases with no gene match: 20. Germline CDR1 reads SGHAT; CDR2 reads FQNNGV. The CDR3 runs to 19 residues. This CDR3 reads CASSRTNTGTGEVRTEAFF. The CDR3 nucleotides are TGTGCCAGCAGCCGAACCAATACCGGGACAGGGGAGGTGCGGACTGAAGCTTTCTTT.

The chain has TRBV7-8 and TRBJ1-4; 7 nucleotides align to TRBD1. V trimming: 1 base; J trimming: 5 bases; junction bases outside the gene matches: 7. Germline CDR1 and CDR2: SGHVS and FQNEAQ. The CDR3 contains 16 residues. The CDR3 DNA sequence: TGTGCCAGCAGCTTAGAGGGGGGACAGTTCAATGAAAAACTGTTTTTT. Encoded protein: CASSLEGGQFNEKLFF.

The chain employs TRBV10-3 and TRBJ2-7, with D perhaps TRBD1 (6 bases). Germline V gene sequence: CDR1 ENHRY, CDR2 SYGVKD. V was cut by 10 bases and J by 3 bases, with 13 bases left in between. The CDR3 loop spans 12 amino acids. The CDR3 sequence is CATTDSHYEQYF. DNA for the CDR3: TGTGCCACTACGGACAGTCACTACGAGCAGTACTTC.

The gene calls are TRBV11-2 and TRBJ1-6, with unresolved D. Germline lookup yields CDR1 SGHAT and CDR2 FQNNGV. This CDR3 has 14 amino acids. Trimming shortened V by 0 bases and J by 6 bases, and 6 bases separated the two germline ends. In DNA, the CDR3 is TGTGCCAGCAGCTTAGAAGTCGGTAATTCACCCCTCCACTTT. As protein: CASSLEVGNSPLHF.

This clone was observed a handful of times. CDR3 protein: CASSAGTSGTQETQYF. The CDR3 DNA reads TGTGCCAGCAGCGCCGGGACTAGCGGGACCCAAGAGACCCAGTACTTC. The chain joins TRBV9 to TRBJ2-5; 13 positions agree with TRBD2. V dropped 3 bases and J dropped 1; count of bases not matched to a gene: 3. The germline CDR1 and CDR2 sequences are SGDLS and YYNGEE. This CDR3 has 16 residues.

On this clone: Germline is not matched at one junction end, which may reflect a read error. V usage is TRBV6-1 and J usage is TRBJ2-3; D possibly corresponds to TRBD2 (6 bases). The CDR3 is 14 residues long. The germline CDR1 and CDR2 sequences are MNHNS and SASEGT. The CDR3 DNA follows: TGTGCCAGCAGTTATAGCGGTAGCACAGGTACGCAGTATTTT. It encodes CASSYSGSTGTQYF.

The chain combines TRBV7-2 with TRBJ2-2; D call uncertain. Germline CDR1 is SGHTA and CDR2 is FQGNSA. Trimming took 0 bases from V and 4 from J, leaving 9 bases between them. The CDR3 spans 15 residues. CDR3 nucleotides: TGTGCCAGCAGCTTAGCGCCAGTTGGCACCGGGGAGCTGTTTTTT. Its translation is CASSLAPVGTGELFF.

The chain couples TRBV9 to TRBJ2-5, with D perhaps TRBD1 (7 bases). The V end lost 3 bases, the J end lost 4 bases, and 13 bases lay between the germline ends. This CDR3 is 14 amino acids long. CDR1 and CDR2 (germline): SGDLS, YYNGEE. The CDR3 spells CASSESQGGETQYF. The CDR3 nucleotides read TGTGCCAGCAGCGAATCGCAGGGGGGAGAGACCCAGTACTTC. Full variable domain (remainder filled in from reference TRBV9 and TRBJ2-5): DSGVTQTPKHLITATGQRVTLRCSPRSGDLSVYWYQQSLDQGLQFLIQYYNGEERAKGNILERFSAQQFPDLHSELNLSSLELGDSALYFCASSESQGGETQYFGPGTRLLVL.

The rearrangement uses TRBV11-3 and TRBJ2-5; 8 bases match TRBD2. The V segment lost 5 bases and the J segment 5 bases; nucleotides outside the gene matches: 13. Looked up from germline, CDR1 is SGHNT and CDR2 is YENEEA. The CDR3 is 16 amino acids. The CDR3 DNA reads TGTGCCAGCAGCGTGCCGACCGGGACTAGTTGGGAGACCCAGTACTTC. It is translated as CASSVPTGTSWETQYF.

The CDR3 protein is CAWSVGQGFWDTQYF. CDR3 nucleotide sequence: TGTGCCTGGAGTGTGGGACAGGGATTTTGGGATACGCAGTATTTT. The chain employs TRBV30 and TRBJ2-3, with TRBD1 matching over 9 bases. There are 15 residues in the CDR3. Germline V gene sequence: CDR1 GTSNPN, CDR2 SVGIG (reference sequence). Trimming took 0 bases from V and 6 from J; bases not matched to a gene: 7.

The sample holds a few counts of this clone. The gene calls are TRBV5-1 and TRBJ2-3; possible D gene TRBD1, 6 bases. The CDR3 consists of 13 residues. Germline V gene data show CDR1 as SGHRS and CDR2 as YFSETQ. Trimming left V 0 bases short and J 4 bases short, with 6 bases between. This CDR3 is CASSLEGADTQYF. The DNA for the CDR3 is TGCGCCAGCAGCTTGGAGGGGGCAGATACGCAGTATTTT. Drawing the rest from reference TRBV5-1 and TRBJ2-3, the complete variable domain is KAGVTQTPRYLIKTRGQQVTLSCSPISGHRSVSWYQQTPGQGLQFLFEYFSETQRNKGNFPGRFSGRQFSNSRSEMNVSTLELGDSALYLCASSLEGADTQYFGPGTRLTVL.

The chain recombines TRBV5-4 with TRBJ2-3, with 8 bases identical to TRBD2. The J segment lost 2 bases and the V segment lost 4 bases, leaving 9 bases of the junction unmatched. Germline loops: CDR1 SGHNT, CDR2 YYREEE (reference sequence). This CDR3 has 16 amino acids. CDR3 nucleotide sequence: TGTGCCAGCAGCCCCCCCGGGGGGGCCCACACAGATACGCAGTATTTT. This translates into CASSPPGGAHTDTQYF.

Of note for this clone: An end of the junction does not agree with germline; a read error may underlie this. The chain uses TRBV4-1 and TRBJ1-2; D is undetermined. CDR1 MGHRA and CDR2 YSYEKL come from the germline V gene. This CDR3 comprises 16 residues. CDR3 nucleotides: TGCGCCAGCAGCCAAGATCTAGGCAGTTCTAACTGTGGCTACACCTTC. It codes for CASSQDLGSSNCGYTF.